This T cell receptor beta chain is from a study of STAT3 mutations in large granular lymphocyte leukemia. General study results and limits: In T-cell large granular lymphocyte leukemia, about half of patients showed multiple immunodominant subclonotypes.

The V and J ends lost 0 bases and 4 bases respectively, with 12 bases between them. Germline values: CDR1 GTSNPN, CDR2 SVGIG (reference sequence). This CDR3 has 14 amino acids. A few counts support this clone. Its antigen is unidentified. Profiling relied on immunoSEQ multiplex PCR, and the TCRdb table lists in-frame clones only, not all of them. The sample lists tens of thousands of clones, approximately 94% occurring once. Sequencing input: peripheral blood mononuclear cells. This TCR derives from a man in his forties with T-cell large granular lymphocyte leukemia. Some clones in this sample may be carry-over from other donors' samples. The genes are TRBV30 and TRBJ1-1; D is uncertain. The CDR3 loop reads CAWSVAGWGTEAFF. In DNA, the CDR3 is TGTGCCTGGAGTGTCGCCGGGTGGGGCACTGAAGCTTTCTTT.